Here is one TCR beta chain with its context. No antigen is known for it. Relative to the germline gene, one junction end is altered; a read error may explain this. TCRbeta libraries were built with three rounds of nested PCR, modified from ARM-PCR. TCRdb fed the multiplex PCR reads into MiXCR, producing one record per CDR3 protein. The repertoire holds approximately 82,000 distinct CDR3 sequences, with around 80% as singletons. No cell sorting was done before RNA was extracted from the tissue. Distant lung tissue was collected more than 3 cm away from the tumor edge. This entry is derived from a study of tumor and adjacent non-tumor tissue in lung cancer. Study as a whole: Histology: about twelve adenocarcinoma, 2 squamous cell carcinoma, 1 small cell lung cancer. The patients, roughly eleven men and roughly 5 women, were about 31 to 76 with stage I to III disease. Samples averaged approximately 3.9 million productive TCRbeta reads each.

Overall study results and limits: Shorter survival was associated with higher TCR diversity in tumors.

Germline lookup yields CDR1 LGHNA and CDR2 YNFKEQ. CDR3 size: 16 residues. The V gene is TRBV4-2, the J gene TRBJ2-5; D is ambiguous. Sequenced input: distant non-tumor lung tissue. This TCR was recovered from a man in his 70s with non-small cell lung cancer. The DNA for the CDR3 is TGTGCCAACAGCCGCCGAGGTAGTGGTAATGAGGAGACCCAGTACTTC. Protein: CANSRRGSGNEETQYF.